This paragraph reports one T cell receptor (beta chain). Antigen unknown. TCRdb's copy holds only in-frame clones and misses some; the assay was immunoSEQ multiplex PCR. The repertoire holds about 61,000 clones, with approximately 85% as singletons. Single viable CD3+CD4+CD8-CD45RO+ cells were sorted as the memory CD4+ T cells. Serostatus was set by detecting CMV pp150, pp28, p38, p52 IgG. The sample originates from a study of memory CD4+ T cells and cytomegalovirus serostatus. As for the study in general: Of the healthy Belgian adults, under 10 were CMV seropositive and approximately 25 seronegative.

CDR1 and CDR2 from the germline V gene are MNHNY and SVGAGI (reference sequence). CDR3 length equals 14 residues. V was clipped by 2 bases and J by 8 bases; unmatched bases: 6. General study findings and limits: CD4+ memory repertoires contained about 40% of the roughly 160 reported CMV TCRbeta sequences.

Material: memory CD4+ T cells from blood. The chain has TRBV6-6 and TRBJ1-2, with 9 bases lining up with TRBD1. The TCR sequence derives from an adult in good health and CMV-seronegative. The chain's CDR3 is CASSYGTGGEGYTF. The DNA of the CDR3 is TGTGCCAGCAGTTACGGAACAGGGGGCGAAGGCTACACCTTC.